This T cell receptor beta chain comes out of a study of T cell responses to AZD1222 COVID-19 vaccine. The table came from immunoSEQ multiplex PCR; TCRdb's copy has only in-frame clones and leaves some out. Found here are 150,000 or so clones, 94% of them singletons; the top ten hold 0.64%. The CDR3 extends over 15 amino acids. CDR1 is ENHRY and CDR2 is SYGVKD in the germline V gene. V shed 3 bases and J shed 2 bases, with 11 bases lying between them. As regards this clone: What it binds is not known.

Findings of the study overall: No day 14 peak samples; only post-peak repertoires were characterized.

The sequencing used peripheral blood, collected on day 0 of AZD1222 vaccination. The chain combines TRBV10-3 with TRBJ1-5; TRBD1 is a possible D gene (6 bases). The source is an adult in good health. In nucleotides, the CDR3 is TGTGCCATCAGTGAAGGGGGAATGGGCAATCAGCCCCAGCATTTT. It yields the protein CAISEGGMGNQPQHF.